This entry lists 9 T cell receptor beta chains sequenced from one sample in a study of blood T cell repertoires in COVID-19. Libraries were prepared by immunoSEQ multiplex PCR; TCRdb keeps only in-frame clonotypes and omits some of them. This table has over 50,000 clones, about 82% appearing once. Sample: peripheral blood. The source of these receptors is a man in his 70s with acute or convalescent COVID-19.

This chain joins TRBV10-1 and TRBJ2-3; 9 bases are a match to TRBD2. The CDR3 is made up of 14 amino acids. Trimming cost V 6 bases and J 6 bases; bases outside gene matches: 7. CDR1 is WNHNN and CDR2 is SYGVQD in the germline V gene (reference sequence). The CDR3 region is CASRGSGGSDTQYF. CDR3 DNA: TGCGCCAGCAGGGGTAGCGGGGGCTCCGATACGCAGTATTTT.

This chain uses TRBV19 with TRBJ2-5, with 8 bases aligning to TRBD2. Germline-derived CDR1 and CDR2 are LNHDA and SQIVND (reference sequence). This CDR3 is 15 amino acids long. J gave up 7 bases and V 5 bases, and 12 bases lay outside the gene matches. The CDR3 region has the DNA TGTGCCAGTAGTGCCCGCCGAGCGGGGGACTCGACCCAGTACTTC. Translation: CASSARRAGDSTQYF. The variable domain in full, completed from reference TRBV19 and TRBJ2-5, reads DGGITQSPKYLFRKEGQNVTLSCEQNLNHDAMYWYRQDPGQGLRLIYYSQIVNDFQKGDIAEGYSVSREKKESFPLTVTSAQKNPTAFYLCASSARRAGDSTQYFGPGTRLLVL.

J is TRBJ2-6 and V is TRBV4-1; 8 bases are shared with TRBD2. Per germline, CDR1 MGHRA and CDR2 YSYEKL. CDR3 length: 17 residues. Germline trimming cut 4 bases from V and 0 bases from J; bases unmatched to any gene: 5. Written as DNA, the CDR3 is TGCGCCAGCAGCCCCCGGGAGGGGATCTCTGGGGCCAACGTCCTGACTTTC. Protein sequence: CASSPREGISGANVLTF.

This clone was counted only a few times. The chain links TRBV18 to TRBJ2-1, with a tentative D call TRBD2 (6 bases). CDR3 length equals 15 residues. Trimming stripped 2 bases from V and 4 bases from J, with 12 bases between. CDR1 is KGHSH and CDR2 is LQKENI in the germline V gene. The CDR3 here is CASSPGSGSYNEQFF. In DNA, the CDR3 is TGTGCCAGCTCACCAGGGAGCGGGTCATACAATGAGCAGTTCTTC.

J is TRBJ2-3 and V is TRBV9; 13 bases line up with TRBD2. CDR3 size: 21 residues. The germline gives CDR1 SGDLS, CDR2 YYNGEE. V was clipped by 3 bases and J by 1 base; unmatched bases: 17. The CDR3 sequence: CASSARGRGTSGAGGTDTQYF. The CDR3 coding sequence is TGTGCCAGCAGCGCCCGCGGGAGGGGGACTAGCGGGGCCGGTGGCACAGATACGCAGTATTTT.

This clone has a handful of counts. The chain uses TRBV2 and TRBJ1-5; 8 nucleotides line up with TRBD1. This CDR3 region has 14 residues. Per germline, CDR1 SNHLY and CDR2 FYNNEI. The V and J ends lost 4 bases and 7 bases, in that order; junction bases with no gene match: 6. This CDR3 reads CASSALDRDQPQHF. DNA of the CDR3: TGTGCCAGCAGTGCCCTGGACAGGGACCAGCCCCAGCATTTT. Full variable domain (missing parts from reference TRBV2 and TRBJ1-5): EPEVTQTPSHQVTQMGQEVILRCVPISNHLYFYWYRQILGQKVEFLVSFYNNEISEKSEIFDDQFSVERPDGSNFTLKIRSTKLEDSAMYFCASSALDRDQPQHFGDGTRLSIL.

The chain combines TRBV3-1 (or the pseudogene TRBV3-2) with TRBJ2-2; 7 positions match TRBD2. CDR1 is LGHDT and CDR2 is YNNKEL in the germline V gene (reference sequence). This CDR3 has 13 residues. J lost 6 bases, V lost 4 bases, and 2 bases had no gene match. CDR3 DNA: TGTGCCAGCAGCCCTAGCGGAGCCGGGGAGCTGTTTTTT. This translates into CASSPSGAGELFF.

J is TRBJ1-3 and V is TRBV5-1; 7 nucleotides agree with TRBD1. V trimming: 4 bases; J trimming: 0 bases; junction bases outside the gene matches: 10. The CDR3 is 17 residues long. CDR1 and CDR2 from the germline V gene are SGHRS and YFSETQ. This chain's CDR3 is CASSPHWDSSSGNTIYF. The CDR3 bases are TGCGCCAGCAGCCCTCATTGGGACAGCAGCTCTGGAAACACCATATATTTT.

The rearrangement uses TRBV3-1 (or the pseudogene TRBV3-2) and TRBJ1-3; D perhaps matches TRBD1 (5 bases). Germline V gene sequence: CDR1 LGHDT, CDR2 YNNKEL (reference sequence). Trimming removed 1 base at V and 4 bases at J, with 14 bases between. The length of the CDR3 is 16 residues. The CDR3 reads CASSQVSDTLGNTIYF. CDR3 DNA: TGTGCCAGCAGCCAAGTTTCGGACACACTGGGAAACACCATATATTTT.